This T cell receptor (beta chain) derives from a study of cytomegalovirus exposure and HLA in healthy donors. Study context: Among the roughly 370 genotyped donors, approximately 82% were placed in the Caucasian-associated ancestry cluster. Study-wide results and caveats: Across HLA loci, a later analysis found differing TCR association rates, with DRB1 most and HLA-C fewest. Earlier analysis found most TCR beta V segments productive about 87% or about 30% of the time.

Germline V lookup: CDR1 MDHEN, CDR2 SYDVKM. Between the trimmed V and J ends, which lost 6 bases and 8 bases, there was a span of 22 bases. The CDR3 runs 16 residues. Vbeta (60) and Jbeta (13) primers were used in the PCR. Repertoires were generated with immunoSEQ multiplex PCR, while TCRdb's copy carries only in-frame clones and drops some. Of about 110,000 clones listed, 70% were seen once; the top ten hold 8% to 9.5%. This clone was recorded a few times. Its antigen is not identified. This TCR derives from a man younger than 45 in good health and CMV-seropositive. The source material was PBMCs. The chain combines TRBV28 with TRBJ1-4; D perhaps matches TRBD1 (5 bases). The CDR3 sequence: CASSFYRTTHAEKLFF. The CDR3 region has the DNA TGTGCCAGCAGCTTTTACAGGACTACCCATGCCGAAAAACTGTTTTTT.